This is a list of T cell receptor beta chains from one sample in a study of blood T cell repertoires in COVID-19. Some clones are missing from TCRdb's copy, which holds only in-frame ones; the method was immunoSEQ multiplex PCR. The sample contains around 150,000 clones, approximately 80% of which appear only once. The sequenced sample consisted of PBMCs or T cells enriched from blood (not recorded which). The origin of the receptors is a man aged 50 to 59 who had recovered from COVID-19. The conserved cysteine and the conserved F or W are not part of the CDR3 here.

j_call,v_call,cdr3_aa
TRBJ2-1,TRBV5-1,ASSWEGTGSYNEQF
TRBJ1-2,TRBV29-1,SASGGDYGYT
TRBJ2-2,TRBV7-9,ASSLRRSITGELF
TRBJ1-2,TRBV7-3,ASSSLPGQDYGYT
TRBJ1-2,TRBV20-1,SARSLYGYT
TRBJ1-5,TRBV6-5,ASSHGGASQPQH
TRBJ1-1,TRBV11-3,ASSLRMNTEAF
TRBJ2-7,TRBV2,ASSARTLSYEQY
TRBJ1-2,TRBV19,AIQAGTGISYT
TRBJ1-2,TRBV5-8,ASSLADRADYGYT
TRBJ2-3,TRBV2,ASSARVGADTQY
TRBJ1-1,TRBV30,AWQGGTEAF
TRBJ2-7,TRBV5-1,ASSLTATTTLGEQY
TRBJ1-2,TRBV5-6,ASSLGIRTGNYGYT
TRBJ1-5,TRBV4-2,ASSRTGVLEGPQH
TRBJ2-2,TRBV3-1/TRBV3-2,ASSLPGLAGLNRGGELF
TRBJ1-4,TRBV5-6,ASSEVGTGGTFNEKLF
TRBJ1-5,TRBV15,ATSLTGGAPQH
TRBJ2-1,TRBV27,ASSATPGTYYNEQF
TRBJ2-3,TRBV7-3,ASSRLAGGVSDTQY
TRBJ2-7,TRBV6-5,ATPRAGHYEQY
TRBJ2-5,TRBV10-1,ASSGYRDSNQETQY
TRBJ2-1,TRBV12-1,ASSFLQGNYNEQF
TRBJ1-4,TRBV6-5,ASSRKGQGNEKLF
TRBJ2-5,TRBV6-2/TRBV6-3,ASSGTSGEPSQETQY
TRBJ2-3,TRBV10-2,ASSLTDRADTQY
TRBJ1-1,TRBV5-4,ASSLGGQGLNTEAF
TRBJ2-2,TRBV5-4,ASSLAGGGAGELF
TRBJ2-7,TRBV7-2,ASSLELTGGSYEQY
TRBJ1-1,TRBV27,ASSINPGAGTEAF
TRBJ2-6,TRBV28,ASKGPGSGANVLT
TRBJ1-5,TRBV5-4,ASSFGLNQPQH
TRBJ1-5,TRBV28,ASSFGSLNQPQH
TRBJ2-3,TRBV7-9,ASTGDQSTDTQY
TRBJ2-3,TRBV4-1,ASRRLGRQADTQY
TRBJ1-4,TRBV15,ATSRDWDGRLGKLF
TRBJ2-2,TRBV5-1,ASSPAGGQGLAGELF
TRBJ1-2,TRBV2,ASSEWSGGQGIGYT
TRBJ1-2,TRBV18,ASSPQGKGYT
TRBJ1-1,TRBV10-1,ASSPSGTGTEAF
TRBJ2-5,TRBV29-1,SGRDREVQETQY
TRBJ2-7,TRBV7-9,ASSRDFGDEQY
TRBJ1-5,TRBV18,ASSPGTAFGQPQH
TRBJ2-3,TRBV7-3,ASSLLAGGGTDTQY
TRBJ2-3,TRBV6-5,ASSVLGGGADTQY
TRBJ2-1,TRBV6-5,ATTLAGGYNEQF
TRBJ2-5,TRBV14,ASSQEKVGNQRKTQY
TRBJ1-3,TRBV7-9,ASSLGGGSSLIGNTIY
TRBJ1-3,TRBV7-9,ASSLATMIY
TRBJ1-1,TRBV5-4,ASSRGQGKYGTEAF
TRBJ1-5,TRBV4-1,AGHLNPQPQH
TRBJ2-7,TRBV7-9,ASSRPQGTSYEQY
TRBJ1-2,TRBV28,ASNPGTRGYGYT
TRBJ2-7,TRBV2,ASSPGQGAWEQY